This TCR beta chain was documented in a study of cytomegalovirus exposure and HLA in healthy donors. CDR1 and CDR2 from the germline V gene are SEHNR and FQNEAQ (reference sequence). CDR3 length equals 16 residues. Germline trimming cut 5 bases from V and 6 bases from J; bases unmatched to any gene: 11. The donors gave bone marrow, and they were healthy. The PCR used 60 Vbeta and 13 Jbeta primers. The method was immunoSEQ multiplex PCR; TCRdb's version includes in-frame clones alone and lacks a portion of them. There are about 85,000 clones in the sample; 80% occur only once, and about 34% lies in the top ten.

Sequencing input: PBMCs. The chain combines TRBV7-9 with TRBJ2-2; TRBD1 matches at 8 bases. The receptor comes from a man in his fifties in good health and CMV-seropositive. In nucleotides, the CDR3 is TGTGCCAGCAGCCAAGTTGGACAGGGACGGGCCGGGGAGCTGTTTTTT. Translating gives CASSQVGQGRAGELFF.